The next 5 T cell receptor beta chains were all read from a single sample in a study of beta chain features in type 1 diabetes. TCRB transcripts that were expressed got sequenced, as all of the isolated RNA had been reverse transcribed. The data were produced by immunoSEQ multiplex PCR, yet TCRdb's version contains in-frame clones alone and is incomplete. The table has a few hundred thousand clones, roughly 21% seen once. The sequencing sample was made of naive CD4+ T cells from blood. All receptors come from a woman aged 18-29 years in good health.

This clone was detected a few times. This chain connects TRBV28 to TRBJ2-7; possibly TRBD1 for D (6 bases). CDR3 length: 15 amino acids. V lost 5 bases to trimming and J lost 3 bases, with 17 bases between them. CDR1 MDHEN and CDR2 SYDVKM come from the germline V gene. The CDR3 sequence is CASSPRGKGRYEQYF. DNA of the CDR3: TGTGCCAGCAGTCCCAGGGGAAAAGGACGCTACGAGCAGTACTTC. The whole variable domain, remainder taken from reference TRBV28 and TRBJ2-7, is DVKVTQSSRYLVKRTGEKVFLECVQDMDHENMFWYRQDPGLGLRLIYFSYDVKMKEKGDIPEGYSVSREKKERFSLILESASTNQTSMYLCASSPRGKGRYEQYFGPGTRLTVT.

This clone was picked up a small number of times. This chain uses TRBV23-1 with TRBJ2-7, with 8 bases identical to TRBD1. TRBV23-1 carries the ORF label, with uncertain function. The CDR3 sequence is 15 residues long. J gave up 4 bases and V 0 bases, and 5 bases lay outside the gene matches. The CDR3 bases are TGCGCCAGCAGTCAATCCCAGGGGGCTAGGTACGAGCAGTACTTC. Translated: CASSQSQGARYEQYF.

This clone was detected a few times. The chain couples TRBV30 to TRBJ2-7; TRBD1 aligns across 8 bases. The CDR3 is made up of 13 amino acids. Germline CDR1 GTSNPN, CDR2 SVGIG (reference sequence). Trimming at V came to 0 bases and at J to 6 bases, leaving 4 bases not matched to a gene. In DNA form, the CDR3 reads TGTGCCTGGAGTGTAAACAGGGGGATCGAGCAGTACTTC. Residues: CAWSVNRGIEQYF.

This clone was counted only a few times. V and J are TRBV10-2 and TRBJ2-5, with a weak D call TRBD1 (6 bases). The V gene lost 1 base and the J gene lost 5 bases, with 14 bases spanning the gap. In germline, CDR1 is WSHSY, CDR2 SAAADI. The CDR3 extends over 15 amino acids. The chain's CDR3 is CASSEWGREGETQYF. CDR3 bases: TGCGCCAGCAGTGAGTGGGGGCGCGAGGGGGAGACCCAGTACTTC.

The chain joins TRBV30 to TRBJ1-2, with D hard to call. This CDR3 is 13 amino acids long. Trimming took off 1 base at V and 4 bases at J, with 10 bases between the two ends. Germline V lookup: CDR1 GTSNPN, CDR2 SVGIG (reference sequence). This CDR3 reads CAWSDRVGYGYTF. CDR3 sequence (DNA): TGTGCCTGGAGTGATCGGGTGGGCTATGGCTACACCTTC.